A single sample is the source of the 4 T cell receptor beta chains below, sequenced in a study of PD-L1 blockade in urothelial cancer. Generated by immunoSEQ multiplex PCR, the TCRdb table keeps only in-frame clones and is missing some. The profile shows 54,000 or so clones, approximately 88% of them singletons. Time point here: pretreatment peripheral blood. The sample consisted of PBMCs, taken around atezolizumab (anti-PD-L1) treatment. These receptors originate from a man over 45 with urothelial cancer.

The chain is built from TRBV5-1 and TRBJ2-7; the D gene is possibly TRBD1 (6 bases). Germline V gene lookup returns CDR1 SGHRS and CDR2 YFSETQ. This CDR3 comprises 15 residues. V shed 0 bases and J shed 2 bases, with 12 bases lying between them. The CDR3 loop reads CASSLVWDTAYEQYF. The CDR3 DNA reads TGCGCCAGCAGCTTGGTTTGGGACACCGCCTACGAGCAGTACTTC.

The CDR3: CASSDPGQDTEAFF. CDR3 coding DNA: TGTGCCAGCAGTGATCCGGGACAAGACACTGAAGCTTTCTTT. V gene TRBV6-1 combines with J gene TRBJ1-1; tentative D call: TRBD1 (6 bases). Per the germline V gene, CDR1 is MNHNS and CDR2 is SASEGT. The CDR3 runs 14 residues. The V end was cut by 3 bases, the J end by 3 bases, with 11 bases between.

This clone turned up a few times. The chain joins TRBV5-8 to TRBJ1-2; D not resolved. V lost 4 bases and J 2 bases, leaving 15 bases between the germline ends. The CDR3 is 15 residues long. CDR1 SGHTS and CDR2 YDEGEE come from the germline V gene. The chain's CDR3 is CASSLPGRENYGYTF. The DNA of the CDR3 is TGTGCCAGCAGCCTCCCTGGGAGGGAGAACTATGGCTACACCTTC.

CDR3 nucleotide sequence: TGCGCCAGCCTGCCGGCGGGATCGAACACCGGGGAGCTGTTTTTT. Its protein is CASLPAGSNTGELFF. The V gene is TRBV4-1, the J gene TRBJ2-2, with D possibly being TRBD2 (6 bases). Deletions cut 8 bases from V and 0 bases from J, with 13 bases between. This CDR3 region has 15 residues. Germline values: CDR1 MGHRA, CDR2 YSYEKL.